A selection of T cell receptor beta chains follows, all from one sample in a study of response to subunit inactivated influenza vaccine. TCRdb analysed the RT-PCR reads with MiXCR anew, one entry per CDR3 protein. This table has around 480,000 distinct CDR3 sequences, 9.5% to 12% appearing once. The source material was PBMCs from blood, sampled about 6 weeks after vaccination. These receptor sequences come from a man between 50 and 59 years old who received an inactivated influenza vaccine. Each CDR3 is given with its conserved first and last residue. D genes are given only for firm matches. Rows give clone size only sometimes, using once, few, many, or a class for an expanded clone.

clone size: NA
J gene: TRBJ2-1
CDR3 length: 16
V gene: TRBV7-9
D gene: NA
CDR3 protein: CASSLAGGPEVYEQFF
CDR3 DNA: TGTGCCAGCAGCTTAGCGGGGGGGCCTGAAGTCTATGAGCAGTTCTTC

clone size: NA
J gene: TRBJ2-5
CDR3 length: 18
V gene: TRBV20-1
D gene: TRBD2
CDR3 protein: CSARAGLAGPAYQETQYF
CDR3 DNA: TGCAGTGCTAGAGCTGGACTAGCGGGGCCGGCGTACCAAGAGACCCAGTACTTC

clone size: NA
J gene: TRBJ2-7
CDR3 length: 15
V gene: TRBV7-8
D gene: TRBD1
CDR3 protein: CASTPYRGSTYEQYF
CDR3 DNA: TGTGCCAGCACCCCCTACAGGGGGTCCACCTACGAGCAGTACTTC

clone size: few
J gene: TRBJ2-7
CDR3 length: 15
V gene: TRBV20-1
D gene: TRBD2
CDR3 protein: CSARTPGGTWDEQYF
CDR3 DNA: TGCAGTGCTAGAACCCCCGGGGGGACCTGGGACGAGCAGTACTTC

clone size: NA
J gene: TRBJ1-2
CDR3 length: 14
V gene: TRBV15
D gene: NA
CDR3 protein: CATSPSYELYGYTF
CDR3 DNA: TGTGCCACCAGCCCATCCTACGAGCTCTATGGCTACACCTTC

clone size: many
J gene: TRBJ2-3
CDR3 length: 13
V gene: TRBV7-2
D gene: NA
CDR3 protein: CASSLVSGDTQYF
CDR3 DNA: TGCGCCAGCAGCTTGGTTTCCGGAGATACGCAGTATTTT

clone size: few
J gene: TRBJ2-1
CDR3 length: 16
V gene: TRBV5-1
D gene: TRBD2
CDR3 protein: CASSLVTSGGYNEQFF
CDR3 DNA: TGCGCCAGCAGCTTGGTGACTAGCGGGGGGTACAATGAGCAGTTCTTC

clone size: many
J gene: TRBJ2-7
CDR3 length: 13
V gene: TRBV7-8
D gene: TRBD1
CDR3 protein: CASRFTGGYEQYF
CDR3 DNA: TGTGCCAGCAGGTTTACAGGGGGCTACGAGCAGTACTTC

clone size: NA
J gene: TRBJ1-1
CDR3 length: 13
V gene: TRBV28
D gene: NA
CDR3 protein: CASSFPGVTEAFF
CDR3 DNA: TGTGCCAGCAGTTTTCCAGGGGTGACTGAAGCTTTCTTT

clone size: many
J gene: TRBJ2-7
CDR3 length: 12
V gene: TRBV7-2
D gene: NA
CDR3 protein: CASSHEGYEQYF
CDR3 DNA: TGTGCCAGCAGCCACGAGGGCTACGAGCAGTACTTC

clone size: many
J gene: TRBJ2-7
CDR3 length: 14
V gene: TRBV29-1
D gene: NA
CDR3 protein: CSVAGTARTYEQYF
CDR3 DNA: TGCAGCGTTGCAGGGACGGCCAGGACCTACGAGCAGTACTTC

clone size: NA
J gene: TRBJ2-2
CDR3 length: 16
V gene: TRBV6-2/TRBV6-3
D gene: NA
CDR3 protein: CASTGAAVLNTGELFF
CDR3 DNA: TGTGCCAGCACTGGCGCCGCGGTGTTGAATACCGGGGAGCTGTTTTTT

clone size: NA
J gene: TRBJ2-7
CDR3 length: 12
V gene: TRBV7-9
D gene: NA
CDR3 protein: CASSLWDYEQYF
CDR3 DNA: TGTGCCAGCAGCTTGTGGGATTACGAGCAGTACTTC

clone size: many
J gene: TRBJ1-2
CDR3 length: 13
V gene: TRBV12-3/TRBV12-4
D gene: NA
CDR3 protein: CASSLGGARGYTF
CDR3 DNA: TGTGCCAGCAGTTTGGGAGGGGCGCGCGGCTACACCTTC

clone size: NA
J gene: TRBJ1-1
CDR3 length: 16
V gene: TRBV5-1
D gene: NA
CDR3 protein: CASSLQSVGGGTEAFF
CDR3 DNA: TGCGCCAGCAGCTTGCAGTCGGTCGGGGGTGGGACTGAAGCTTTCTTT

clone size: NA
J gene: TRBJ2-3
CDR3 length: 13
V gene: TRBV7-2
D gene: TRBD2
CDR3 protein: CASSLVSAGGQYF
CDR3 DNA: TGTGCCAGCAGCTTAGTGTCAGCGGGAGGGCAGTATTTT

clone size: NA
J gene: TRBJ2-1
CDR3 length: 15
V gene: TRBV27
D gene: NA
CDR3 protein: CASSPNAGSYNEQFF
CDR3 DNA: TGTGCCAGCAGTCCCAACGCGGGGAGCTACAATGAGCAGTTCTTC

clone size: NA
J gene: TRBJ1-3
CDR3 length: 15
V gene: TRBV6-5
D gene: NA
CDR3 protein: CASSYSTSAGNTIYF
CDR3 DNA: TGTGCCAGCAGTTACTCGACGTCCGCCGGAAACACCATATATTTT

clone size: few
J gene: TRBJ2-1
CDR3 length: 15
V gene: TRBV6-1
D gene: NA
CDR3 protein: CASNGGGRSYNEQFF
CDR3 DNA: TGTGCCAGCAATGGTGGGGGGCGATCCTACAATGAGCAGTTCTTC

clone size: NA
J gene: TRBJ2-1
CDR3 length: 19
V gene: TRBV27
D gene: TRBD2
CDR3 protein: CASSSPGLAGLISYNEQFF
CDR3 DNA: TGTGCCAGCAGTTCCCCGGGACTAGCGGGGCTCATTTCCTACAATGAGCAGTTCTTC

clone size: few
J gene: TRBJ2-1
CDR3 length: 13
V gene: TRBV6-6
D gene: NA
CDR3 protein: CASSLRTLNEQFF
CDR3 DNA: TGTGCCAGCAGTCTCCGGACTCTAAATGAGCAGTTCTTC

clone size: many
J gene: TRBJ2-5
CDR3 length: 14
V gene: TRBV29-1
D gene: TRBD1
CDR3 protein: CSVRDRGRQETQYF
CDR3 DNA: TGCAGCGTCCGGGACAGGGGGCGTCAAGAGACCCAGTACTTC

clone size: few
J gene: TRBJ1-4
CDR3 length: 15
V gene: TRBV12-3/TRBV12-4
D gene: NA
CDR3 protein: CASSRMLALEEKLFF
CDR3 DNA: TGTGCCAGCAGTCGGATGCTCGCCTTGGAGGAAAAACTGTTTTTT

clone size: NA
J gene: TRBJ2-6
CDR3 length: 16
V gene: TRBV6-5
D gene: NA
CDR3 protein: CASSYRVQPGANVLTF
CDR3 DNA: TGTGCCAGCAGTTACCGCGTCCAGCCTGGGGCCAACGTCCTGACTTTC

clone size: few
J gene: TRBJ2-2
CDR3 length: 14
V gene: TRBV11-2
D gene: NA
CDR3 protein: CASRQGPGSGELFF
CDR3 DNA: TGTGCCAGCAGACAAGGGCCCGGTTCCGGGGAGCTGTTTTTT

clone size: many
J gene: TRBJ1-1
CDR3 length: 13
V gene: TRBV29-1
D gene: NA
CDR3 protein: CSVAPGHNTEAFF
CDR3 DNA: TGCAGCGTTGCCCCCGGCCACAACACTGAAGCTTTCTTT

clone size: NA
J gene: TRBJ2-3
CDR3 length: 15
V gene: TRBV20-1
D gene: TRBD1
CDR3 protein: CSALNRGAGTDTQYF
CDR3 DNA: TGCAGTGCTCTCAACAGGGGCGCAGGCACAGATACGCAGTATTTT

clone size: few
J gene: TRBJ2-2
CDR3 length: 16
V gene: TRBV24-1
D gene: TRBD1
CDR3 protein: CATSDTGTGGIGELFF
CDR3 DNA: TGTGCCACCAGTGACACCGGGACAGGGGGTATCGGGGAGCTGTTTTTT

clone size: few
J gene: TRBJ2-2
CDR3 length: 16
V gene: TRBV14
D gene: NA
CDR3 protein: CASSQGPTWNTGELFF
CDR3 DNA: TGTGCCAGCAGCCAAGGTCCGACGTGGAACACCGGGGAGCTGTTTTTT

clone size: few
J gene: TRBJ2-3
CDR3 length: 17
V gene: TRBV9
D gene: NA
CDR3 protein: CASSRRELITPTDTQYF
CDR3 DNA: TGTGCCAGCAGCAGGAGGGAGCTTATAACCCCCACAGATACGCAGTATTTT

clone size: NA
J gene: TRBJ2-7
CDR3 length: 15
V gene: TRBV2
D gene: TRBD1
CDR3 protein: CASRTDRVGLGEQYF
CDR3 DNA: TGTGCCAGCAGGACAGACAGGGTGGGATTGGGGGAGCAGTACTTC

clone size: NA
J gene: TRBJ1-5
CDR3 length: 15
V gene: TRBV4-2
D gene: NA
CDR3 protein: CASSQVASTNQPQHF
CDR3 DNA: TGTGCCAGCAGCCAAGTCGCATCCACAAATCAGCCCCAGCATTTT

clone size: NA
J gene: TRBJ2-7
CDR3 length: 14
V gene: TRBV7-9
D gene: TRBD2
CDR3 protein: CASSFGGRAAEQYF
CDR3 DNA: TGTGCCAGCAGCTTTGGCGGGAGGGCCGCCGAGCAGTACTTC

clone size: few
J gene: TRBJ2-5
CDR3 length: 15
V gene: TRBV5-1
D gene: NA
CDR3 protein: CASSLAGQVAQTQYF
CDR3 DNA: TGCGCCAGCAGCTTGGCGGGCCAGGTTGCACAGACCCAGTACTTC

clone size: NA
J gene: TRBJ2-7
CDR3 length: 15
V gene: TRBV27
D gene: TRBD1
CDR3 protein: CASSDRGRSAYEQYF
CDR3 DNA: TGTGCCAGCAGTGACAGGGGCCGCTCAGCGTACGAGCAGTACTTC

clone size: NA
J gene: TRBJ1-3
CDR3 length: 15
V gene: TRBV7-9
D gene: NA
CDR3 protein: CASSLAWGLGNTIYF
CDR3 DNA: TGTGCCAGCAGCTTAGCGTGGGGGCTCGGAAACACCATATATTTT

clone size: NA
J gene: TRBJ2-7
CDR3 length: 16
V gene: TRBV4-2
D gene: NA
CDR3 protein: CASSQDWGQGSYEQYF
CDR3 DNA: TGTGCCAGCAGCCAAGATTGGGGCCAGGGGAGTTACGAGCAGTACTTC

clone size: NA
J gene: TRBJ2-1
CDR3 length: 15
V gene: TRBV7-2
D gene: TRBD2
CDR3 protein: CASSISGRPGDEQFF
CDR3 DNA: TGTGCCAGCAGCATTAGCGGGAGGCCGGGCGATGAGCAGTTCTTC

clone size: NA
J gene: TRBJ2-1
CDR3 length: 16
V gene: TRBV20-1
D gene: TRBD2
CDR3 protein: CSASEMSGGYLNEQFF
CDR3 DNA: TGCAGTGCTAGTGAGATGAGCGGGGGGTACCTCAATGAGCAGTTCTTC

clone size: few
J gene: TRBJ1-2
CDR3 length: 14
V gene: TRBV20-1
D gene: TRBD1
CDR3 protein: CSARDEAFTGEITF
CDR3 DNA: TGCAGTGCTAGAGATGAGGCGTTTACAGGGGAGATCACCTTC

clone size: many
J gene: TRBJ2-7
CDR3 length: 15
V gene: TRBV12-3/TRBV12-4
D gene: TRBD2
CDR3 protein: CASSETSGPSIEQYF
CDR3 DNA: TGTGCCAGCAGTGAAACTAGCGGGCCTTCTATTGAGCAGTACTTC

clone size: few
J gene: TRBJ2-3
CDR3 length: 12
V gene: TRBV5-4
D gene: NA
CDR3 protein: CASSHSSESGHF
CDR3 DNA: TGTGCCAGCAGCCACTCGAGCGAGAGTGGACATTTT

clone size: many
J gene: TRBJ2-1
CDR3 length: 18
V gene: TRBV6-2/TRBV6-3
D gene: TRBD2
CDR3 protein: CASSLRTSGRSSYNEQFF
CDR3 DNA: TGTGCCAGCAGTCTCAGGACTAGCGGGAGGAGTTCCTACAATGAGCAGTTCTTC

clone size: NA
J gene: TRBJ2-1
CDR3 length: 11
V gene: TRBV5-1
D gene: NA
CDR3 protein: CASWQSNEQFF
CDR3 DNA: TGCGCCAGCTGGCAGTCCAATGAGCAGTTCTTC

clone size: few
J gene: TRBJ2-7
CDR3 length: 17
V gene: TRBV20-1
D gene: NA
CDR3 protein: CSARDHAGRGTGYEQYF
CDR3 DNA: TGCAGTGCTAGAGATCATGCAGGGCGAGGCACTGGTTACGAGCAGTACTTC

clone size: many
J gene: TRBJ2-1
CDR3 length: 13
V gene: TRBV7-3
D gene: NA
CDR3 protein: CASSWAGNNEQFF
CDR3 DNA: TGTGCCAGCAGCTGGGCGGGAAACAATGAGCAGTTCTTC

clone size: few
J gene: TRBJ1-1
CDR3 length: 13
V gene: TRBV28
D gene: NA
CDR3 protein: CASSLGHNTEAFF
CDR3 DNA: TGTGCCAGCAGTTTGGGACACAACACTGAAGCTTTCTTT

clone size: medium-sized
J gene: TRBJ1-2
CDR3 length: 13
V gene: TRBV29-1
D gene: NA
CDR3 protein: CSVDGGEGHGYTF
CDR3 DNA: TGCAGCGTTGATGGGGGCGAGGGGCATGGCTACACCTTC

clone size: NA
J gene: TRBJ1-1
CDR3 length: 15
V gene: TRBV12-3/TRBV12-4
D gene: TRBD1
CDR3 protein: CASSTDRGRGTEAFF
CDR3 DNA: TGTGCCAGCAGTACCGACAGGGGTCGGGGCACTGAAGCTTTCTTT

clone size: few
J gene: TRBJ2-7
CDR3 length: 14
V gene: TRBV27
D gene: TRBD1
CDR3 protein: CASRRDRISYEQYF
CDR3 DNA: TGTGCCAGCAGAAGGGACAGGATCTCCTACGAGCAGTACTTC

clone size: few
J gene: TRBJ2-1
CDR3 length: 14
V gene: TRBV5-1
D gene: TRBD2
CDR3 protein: CASSLFGGANEQFF
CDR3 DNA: TGCGCCAGCAGCTTGTTCGGGGGGGCCAATGAGCAGTTCTTC

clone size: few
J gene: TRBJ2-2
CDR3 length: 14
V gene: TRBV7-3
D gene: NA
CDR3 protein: CASSLIPNTGELFF
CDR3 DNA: TGTGCCAGCAGCTTAATCCCGAACACCGGGGAGCTGTTTTTT

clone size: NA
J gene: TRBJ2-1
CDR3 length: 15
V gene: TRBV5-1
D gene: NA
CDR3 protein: CASSSTGTHNNEQFF
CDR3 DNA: TGCGCCAGCAGCTCGACCGGGACACACAACAATGAGCAGTTCTTC

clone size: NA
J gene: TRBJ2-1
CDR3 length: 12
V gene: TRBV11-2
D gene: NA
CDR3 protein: CSSSLVSSEQFF
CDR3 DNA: TGTTCCAGCAGCTTAGTCAGCTCTGAGCAGTTCTTC